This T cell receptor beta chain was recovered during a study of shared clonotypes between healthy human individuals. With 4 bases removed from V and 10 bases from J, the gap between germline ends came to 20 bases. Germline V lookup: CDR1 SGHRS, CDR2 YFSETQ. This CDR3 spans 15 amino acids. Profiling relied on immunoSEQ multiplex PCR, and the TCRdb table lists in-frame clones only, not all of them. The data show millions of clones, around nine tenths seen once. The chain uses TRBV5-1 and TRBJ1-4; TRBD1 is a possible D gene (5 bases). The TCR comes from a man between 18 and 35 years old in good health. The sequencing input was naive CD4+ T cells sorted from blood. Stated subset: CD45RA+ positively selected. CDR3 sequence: CASSVDAGSGGKLFF. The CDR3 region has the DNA TGCGCCAGCAGCGTAGACGCAGGGTCGGGTGGAAAACTGTTTTTT. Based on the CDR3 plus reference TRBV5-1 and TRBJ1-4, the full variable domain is KAGVTQTPRYLIKTRGQQVTLSCSPISGHRSVSWYQQTPGQGLQFLFEYFSETQRNKGNFPGRFSGRQFSNSRSEMNVSTLELGDSALYLCASSVDAGSGGKLFFGSGTQLSVL.